This T cell receptor beta chain is drawn from a study of pediatric ulcerative colitis. Study at large: Disease was pancolitis in fewer than ten and left-sided in two, histology-confirmed. Study-wide results and caveats: Blood-rectal clonal overlap within each person was significantly higher in ulcerative colitis patients than controls. Two patients' blood samples yielded substantially fewer templates.

In regard to this clone: Its target is not known.

Profiling relied on immunoSEQ multiplex PCR, and the TCRdb table lists in-frame clones only, not all of them. The table records 10,000 or so clones, 75% to 90% of them present only once. The CDR3 is 12 amino acids. The germline V gene has CDR1 SGHVS and CDR2 FQNEAQ. The V end was cut by 8 bases, the J end by 3 bases, with 10 bases between. This TCR was sampled from a girl aged 5-17 years with moderate ulcerative colitis. Sequenced: blood. The chain carries TRBV7-8 and TRBJ2-5; D is perhaps TRBD2 (5 bases). CDR3 nucleotides: TGTGCCAGCCAGGAACTAGAAGAGACCCAGTACTTC. Translation gives CASQELEETQYF.